These 7 T cell receptor beta chains originate from one sample sequenced in a study of T cell changes during pregnancy in multiple sclerosis. Here immunoSEQ multiplex PCR was the method, and the copy in TCRdb shows in-frame clones only, minus some. The table shows approximately 130,000 clones, with 90% to 98% occurring only once. The specimen comprised peripheral blood, sampled after pregnancy. All receptors derive from a female donor with multiple sclerosis, enrolled in a pregnancy study.

V gene TRBV2 combines with J gene TRBJ2-4; no firm D call. Per germline, CDR1 SNHLY and CDR2 FYNNEI. Trimming removed 7 bases from V and 0 bases from J, with 13 bases in between. This CDR3 comprises 15 residues. The CDR3 DNA reads as TGTGCCAGCACCCTCAATCAGGTAGCCAAAAACATTCAGTACTTC. Protein sequence: CASTLNQVAKNIQYF.

V is TRBV4-3 and J is TRBJ2-4; 12 bases are a match to TRBD2. Losses at the gene ends were 2 bases for V and 7 bases for J; bases not matched to a gene: 3. The CDR3 length is 15 residues. Germline V gene lookup returns CDR1 LGHNA and CDR2 YSLEER. This CDR3 reads CASSQLAGGWNIQYF. In nucleotides, the CDR3 is TGCGCCAGCAGCCAACTAGCGGGAGGGTGGAACATTCAGTACTTC.

The chain has TRBV5-5 and TRBJ2-3; tentative D call: TRBD2 (5 bases). V dropped 4 bases and J dropped 5 bases, with 20 bases sitting between them. From germline, CDR1 is SGHKS and CDR2 YYEKEE (reference sequence). CDR3 length: 16 residues. The CDR3 DNA reads TGTGCCAGCAGCGCCGATGACTGGCGGGCCGGAGATACGCAGTATTTT. This gives the protein CASSADDWRAGDTQYF.

This clone was seen only once. The chain joins TRBV6-4 to TRBJ2-1; no clear D gene. The germline V gene has CDR1 MRHNA and CDR2 SNTAGT. The CDR3 runs to 13 residues. Trimming removed 4 bases from V and 7 bases from J, with 11 bases in between. CDR3 DNA sequence: TGTGCCAGCAGTGGAATTGTCGGGAATGAGCAGTTCTTC. It specifies CASSGIVGNEQFF.

The chain has TRBV7-9 and TRBJ2-7, with D possibly TRBD1 on 5 matching bases. V lost 2 bases, J lost 3 bases, and 8 bases lay in between. The germline CDR1 and CDR2 sequences are SEHNR and FQNEAQ (reference sequence). The CDR3 spans 13 residues. In nucleotides, the CDR3 is TGTGCCAGCAGCTTATGGACAAACTACGAGCAGTACTTC. It specifies CASSLWTNYEQYF.

The chain is built from TRBV10-3 and TRBJ2-7, with 8 bases fitting TRBD1. The CDR3 extends over 15 amino acids. The germline V gene encodes CDR1 ENHRY and CDR2 SYGVKD. The junction had 12 bases not matched to a gene; V was cut back by 6 bases and J by 5 bases. The CDR3 DNA reads TGTGCCATCAGATATTCCTTGCAGGGGGCGGACGAGCAGTACTTC. Its translation: CAIRYSLQGADEQYF.

The chain joins TRBV28 to TRBJ2-3, with TRBD2 matching over 11 bases. The CDR3 length is 15 residues. Per germline, CDR1 MDHEN and CDR2 SYDVKM. V was pared by 5 bases and J by 4 bases, with 5 bases of the junction left unmatched. The DNA for the CDR3 is TGTGCCAGCAGTCCCACTAGCGGGAGAGCAGATACGCAGTATTTT. Translation: CASSPTSGRADTQYF.